This is a list of T cell receptor beta chains from one sample in a study of shared clonotypes between healthy human individuals. The repertoire was sequenced with immunoSEQ multiplex PCR; TCRdb's copy has only in-frame clones and lacks some. The data show hundreds of thousands of clones, about 96% seen once. Source material: naive CD8+ T cells sorted from blood. All receptors come from a woman aged 25 to 39 in good health. Each CDR3 is given with its conserved first and last residue. The D gene is left open where the match is weak. Only some rows state a clone size, as once, few, many or a class for expanded clones.

V: TRBV25-1
D: TRBD1
J: TRBJ1-5
size: NA
CDR3: CASSVQGASQPQHF
DNA: TGTGCCAGCAGTGTACAGGGGGCGAGCCAGCCCCAGCATTTT

V: TRBV5-1
D: TRBD1
J: TRBJ1-1
size: NA
CDR3: CASSLGEGAFTEAFF
DNA: TGCGCCAGCAGCTTGGGTGAGGGGGCCTTCACTGAAGCTTTCTTT

V: TRBV11-2
D: NA
J: TRBJ2-5
size: NA
CDR3: CASSPTYQETQYF
DNA: TGTGCCAGCAGCCCGACTTACCAAGAGACCCAGTACTTC

V: TRBV5-6
D: TRBD2
J: TRBJ2-3
size: NA
CDR3: CASSLELAVRTDTQYF
DNA: TGTGCCAGCAGCTTGGAACTAGCGGTACGCACAGATACGCAGTATTTT

V: TRBV28
D: NA
J: TRBJ2-7
size: NA
CDR3: CASSLGHTYEQYF
DNA: TGTGCCAGCAGTTTGGGCCATACCTACGAGCAGTACTTC

V: TRBV10-3
D: NA
J: TRBJ2-7
size: NA
CDR3: CAITKDDSYEQYF
DNA: TGTGCCATCACTAAAGACGACTCCTACGAGCAGTACTTC

V: TRBV11-2
D: NA
J: TRBJ2-1
size: once
CDR3: CASSLVGAEDEQFF
DNA: TGTGCCAGCAGCTTAGTGGGGGCCGAGGATGAGCAGTTCTTC

V: TRBV7-9
D: TRBD1
J: TRBJ1-3
size: once
CDR3: CASSSSDRGPGNTIYF
DNA: TGTGCCAGCAGCTCGTCGGACAGGGGGCCTGGAAACACCATATATTTT

V: TRBV13
D: TRBD1
J: TRBJ1-1
size: NA
CDR3: CASSFGQGGNPEAFF
DNA: TGTGCCAGCAGCTTTGGACAGGGGGGGAATCCTGAAGCTTTCTTT

V: TRBV6-5
D: TRBD1
J: TRBJ2-1
size: once
CDR3: CASRFGTGRLGEQFF
DNA: TGTGCCAGCAGATTCGGGACAGGGCGGTTAGGGGAGCAGTTCTTC

V: TRBV4-1
D: TRBD2
J: TRBJ2-4
size: NA
CDR3: CASSQDPKGRGIQYF
DNA: TGCGCCAGCAGCCAAGATCCCAAAGGGAGGGGCATTCAGTACTTC

V: TRBV6-5
D: TRBD1
J: TRBJ2-2
size: NA
CDR3: CASSAWDSSTGELFF
DNA: TGTGCCAGCAGTGCGTGGGACAGTTCCACCGGGGAGCTGTTTTTT

V: TRBV10-2
D: NA
J: TRBJ2-7
size: NA
CDR3: CASSEVGTYEQYF
DNA: TGCGCCAGCAGTGAAGTCGGCACCTACGAGCAGTACTTC

V: TRBV15
D: TRBD1
J: TRBJ1-2
size: NA
CDR3: CATSSPGQGVNGYTF
DNA: TGTGCCACCAGCAGTCCGGGACAGGGGGTCAATGGCTACACCTTC

V: TRBV18
D: TRBD1
J: TRBJ1-5
size: NA
CDR3: CASSDGQGSNQPQHF
DNA: TGTGCCAGCTCCGACGGACAGGGCAGCAATCAGCCCCAGCATTTT

V: TRBV5-5
D: NA
J: TRBJ1-5
size: once
CDR3: CASSLDRAFNQPQHF
DNA: TGTGCCAGCAGCTTGGACAGGGCCTTCAATCAGCCCCAGCATTTT

V: TRBV28
D: NA
J: TRBJ2-1
size: NA
CDR3: CASSFRGRGFF
DNA: TGTGCCAGCAGTTTTCGGGGGCGTGGGTTCTTC

V: TRBV5-5
D: NA
J: TRBJ2-7
size: once
CDR3: CASSSGIAYEQYF
DNA: TGTGCCAGCAGCTCCGGCATCGCCTACGAGCAGTACTTC

V: TRBV7-8
D: NA
J: TRBJ1-1
size: NA
CDR3: CASSLGGDYTEAFF
DNA: TGTGCCAGCAGCTTAGGGGGGGATTACACTGAAGCTTTCTTT

V: TRBV9
D: NA
J: TRBJ1-4
size: NA
CDR3: CASSVGGATNEKLFF
DNA: TGTGCCAGCAGCGTGGGAGGTGCAACTAATGAAAAACTGTTTTTT

V: TRBV5-1
D: TRBD1
J: TRBJ2-7
size: NA
CDR3: CASSWTGNEQYF
DNA: TGCGCCAGCAGCTGGACAGGGAACGAGCAGTACTTC

V: TRBV7-9
D: NA
J: TRBJ2-7
size: once
CDR3: CASSLSLTSYEQYF
DNA: TGTGCCAGCAGCTTATCCCTCACATCCTACGAGCAGTACTTC

V: TRBV27
D: TRBD1
J: TRBJ1-2
size: NA
CDR3: CASSFQDRGMGGYTF
DNA: TGTGCCAGCAGTTTTCAGGACAGGGGTATGGGGGGCTACACCTTC

V: TRBV27
D: TRBD2
J: TRBJ2-1
size: NA
CDR3: CASGLQRGNYNEQFF
DNA: TGTGCCAGCGGGCTCCAGCGGGGGAACTACAATGAGCAGTTCTTC

V: TRBV27
D: TRBD2
J: TRBJ2-1
size: NA
CDR3: CASSRTSGEQFF
DNA: TGTGCCAGCAGCCGAACTAGCGGTGAGCAGTTCTTC

V: TRBV2
D: NA
J: TRBJ2-1
size: NA
CDR3: CASGLGRANEQFF
DNA: TGTGCCAGCGGGTTGGGCAGGGCCAATGAGCAGTTCTTC

V: TRBV9
D: TRBD2
J: TRBJ2-5
size: NA
CDR3: CASSVAGTSEETQYF
DNA: TGTGCCAGCAGCGTAGCCGGGACTAGCGAAGAGACCCAGTACTTC

V: TRBV28
D: NA
J: TRBJ1-4
size: NA
CDR3: CASSSRGEGNNEKLFF
DNA: TGTGCCAGCAGTTCCCGCGGGGAGGGTAATAATGAAAAACTGTTTTTT

V: TRBV11-2
D: TRBD2
J: TRBJ2-1
size: NA
CDR3: CASSWGLADNEQFF
DNA: TGTGCCAGCAGCTGGGGACTAGCGGACAATGAGCAGTTCTTC

V: TRBV7-9
D: NA
J: TRBJ2-7
size: NA
CDR3: CASSLDRREQYF
DNA: TGTGCCAGCAGCTTAGACAGGCGCGAGCAGTACTTC

V: TRBV5-1
D: TRBD1
J: TRBJ2-7
size: NA
CDR3: CASSWTGSYEQYF
DNA: TGCGCCAGCAGCTGGACAGGGTCCTACGAGCAGTACTTC

V: TRBV28
D: TRBD2
J: TRBJ2-1
size: NA
CDR3: CASSFGGSSYNEQFF
DNA: TGTGCCAGCAGTTTCGGGGGGTCCTCCTACAATGAGCAGTTCTTC

V: TRBV4-2
D: NA
J: TRBJ2-7
size: NA
CDR3: CASSQVSSGIDEQYF
DNA: TGTGCCAGCAGCCAAGTTTCTTCGGGAATCGACGAGCAGTACTTC

V: TRBV28
D: NA
J: TRBJ1-2
size: NA
CDR3: CASSGVAEEANYGYTF
DNA: TGTGCCAGCAGTGGGGTCGCCGAGGAAGCTAACTATGGCTACACCTTC

V: TRBV28
D: NA
J: TRBJ2-3
size: NA
CDR3: CASRQIVQGKDTQYF
DNA: TGTGCCAGCCGCCAAATCGTCCAGGGTAAAGATACGCAGTATTTT

V: TRBV2
D: NA
J: TRBJ2-7
size: NA
CDR3: CASSELNSYEQYF
DNA: TGTGCCAGCAGTGAGCTAAACTCCTACGAGCAGTACTTC

V: TRBV9
D: NA
J: TRBJ2-7
size: NA
CDR3: CASSPPGPSYEQYF
DNA: TGTGCCAGCAGCCCCCCGGGGCCCTCCTACGAGCAGTACTTC

V: TRBV5-4
D: TRBD1
J: TRBJ1-1
size: NA
CDR3: CASSLSGQAVEAFF
DNA: TGTGCCAGCAGCTTGTCAGGACAGGCCGTTGAAGCTTTCTTT

V: TRBV29-1
D: NA
J: TRBJ1-1
size: NA
CDR3: CSVEDRGGGTEAFF
DNA: TGCAGCGTTGAAGATCGCGGGGGGGGGACTGAAGCTTTCTTT

V: TRBV2
D: TRBD1
J: TRBJ2-2
size: NA
CDR3: CASSHPGQGFTGELFF
DNA: TGTGCCAGCAGTCATCCGGGACAGGGGTTCACCGGGGAGCTGTTTTTT

V: TRBV27
D: NA
J: TRBJ1-5
size: NA
CDR3: CASSISVSRGPNQPQHF
DNA: TGTGCCAGCAGTATTTCGGTGAGCAGGGGCCCTAATCAGCCCCAGCATTTT

V: TRBV19
D: TRBD1
J: TRBJ2-2
size: NA
CDR3: CASSFWITGVTTGELFF
DNA: TGTGCCAGTAGTTTTTGGATCACAGGGGTCACCACCGGGGAGCTGTTTTTT